The next 18 T cell receptor beta chains were all read from a single sample in a study of T cells after yellow fever vaccination. TCRdb ran MiXCR on the 5' RACE reads and lists one entry per CDR3 protein. This sample carries about 300,000 distinct CDR3 sequences, around 6.8% of them seen once, and the ten largest clones take roughly 19%. The material was PBMCs, obtained about 49 days after the first yellow fever vaccination. These receptors all stem from a man between 18 and 29 years old who received the YFV17D yellow fever vaccine.

The V and J genes are TRBV27 and TRBJ2-7; TRBD1 agrees at 8 bases. CDR1 is MNHEY, CDR2 SMNVEV, per germline (reference sequence). The CDR3 has 12 amino acids. Trimming removed 6 bases from V and 6 bases from J; junction bases left unmatched: 4. This CDR3 reads CASSFQGAEQYF. The DNA of the CDR3 is TGTGCCAGCAGCTTCCAGGGGGCCGAGCAGTACTTC.

This clonotype has at least ten counts. The chain combines TRBV20-1 with TRBJ2-3; 8 bases agree with TRBD2. V was clipped by 4 bases and J by 2 bases; unmatched bases: 11. Germline CDR1 and CDR2: DFQATT and SNEGSKA (reference sequence). The CDR3 length is 16 residues. The CDR3 DNA is TGCAGTGCTACTGACGCAGCGGGGGCGTTCACAGATACGCAGTATTTT. Translated, it gives CSATDAAGAFTDTQYF.

This clonotype came up many times. The chain combines TRBV5-1 with TRBJ2-2; D is unclear. This CDR3 spans 15 amino acids. CDR1 SGHRS and CDR2 YFSETQ come from the germline V gene. V was trimmed by 5 bases and J by 5 bases, leaving 16 bases between them. CDR3 DNA: TGCGCCAGCAGTTCGGCCCCGAAGGGAACCGGGGAGCTGTTTTTT. It encodes CASSSAPKGTGELFF.

This clonotype was found many times. J is TRBJ2-3 and V is TRBV21-1; TRBD2 is the table's D call and was not checked against the DNA. TRBV21-1 is a documented pseudogene. This CDR3 spans 18 amino acids. The CDR3 sequence is CASSTRLAGSTSTDTQYF. DNA of the CDR3: TGTGCCAGCAGCACCCGACTAGCGGGGTCTACTAGCACAGATACGCAGTATTTT.

V usage is TRBV4-2 and J usage is TRBJ2-1, with 8 bases that match TRBD2. The CDR3 is made up of 16 amino acids. V dropped 0 bases and J dropped 5; count of bases not matched to a gene: 6. The germline V gene encodes CDR1 LGHNA and CDR2 YNFKEQ. DNA of the CDR3: TGTGCCAGCAGCCAAGATAAAAGCGGGGGAAACAATGAGCAGTTCTTC. Amino acids: CASSQDKSGGNNEQFF.

This rearrangement joins TRBV6-5 to TRBJ2-1; D gene uncertain. Germline values: CDR1 MNHEY, CDR2 SVGAGI. V was clipped by 2 bases and J by 5 bases, with 13 bases between them. The CDR3 is 15 amino acids. The CDR3 reads CASSYGRAGDNEQFF. CDR3 coding DNA: TGTGCCAGCAGTTACGGTAGGGCCGGAGACAATGAGCAGTTCTTC.

This clonotype was observed a few times. The V call is TRBV5-1, the J call TRBJ2-7; 10 positions agree with TRBD1. The CDR3 is 14 residues long. V was clipped by 6 bases and J by 0 bases; unmatched bases: 3. Germline assignment: CDR1 SGHRS and CDR2 YFSETQ. The CDR3 loop is CASTWTGGSYEQYF. The CDR3 nucleotides read TGCGCCAGCACCTGGACAGGGGGCTCCTACGAGCAGTACTTC.

The genes are TRBV4-2 and TRBJ2-5; D possibly corresponds to TRBD2 (6 bases). The CDR3 extends over 15 amino acids. The germline V and J ends were trimmed by 0 bases and 2 bases, with 10 bases remaining between them. Germline-derived CDR1 and CDR2 are LGHNA and YNFKEQ. CDR3: CASSQDNSGQETQYF. The CDR3 region has the DNA TGTGCCAGCAGCCAAGACAATAGCGGTCAAGAGACCCAGTACTTC.

This chain uses TRBV5-1 with TRBJ1-2, with TRBD1 identical over 10 bases. J was trimmed by 8 bases and V by 3 bases; bases with no gene match: 4. The CDR3 covers 13 residues. The V gene's germline CDR1 is SGHRS and CDR2 YFSETQ. CDR3 sequence (DNA): TGCGCCAGCAGCTATGGACAGGGGGGCGGCTACACCTTC. It yields the protein CASSYGQGGGYTF.

This clonotype was counted a few times. The V gene is TRBV5-1, the J gene TRBJ1-1; D is unresolved. CDR1 and CDR2 from the germline V gene are SGHRS and YFSETQ. CDR3 length: 14 residues. V shed 0 bases and J shed 4 bases, with 10 bases lying between them. CDR3 amino acids: CASSLGRSRTEAFF. CDR3 nucleotides: TGCGCCAGCAGCTTGGGCAGGAGCCGCACTGAAGCTTTCTTT. Full variable domain (remainder filled in from reference TRBV5-1 and TRBJ1-1): KAGVTQTPRYLIKTRGQQVTLSCSPISGHRSVSWYQQTPGQGLQFLFEYFSETQRNKGNFPGRFSGRQFSNSRSEMNVSTLELGDSALYLCASSLGRSRTEAFFGQGTRLTVV.

This clonotype was counted a few times. The chain joins TRBV7-2 to TRBJ2-7; D gene unclear. Germline V gives CDR1 SGHTA, CDR2 FQGNSA. This CDR3 contains 15 residues. The germline V and J ends were trimmed by 0 bases and 3 bases, with 12 bases remaining between them. CDR3 protein: CASSLAAGANYEQYV. The CDR3 nucleotides are TGTGCCAGCAGCTTAGCGGCAGGTGCCAACTACGAGCAGTACGTC.

This chain uses TRBV4-2 with TRBJ2-5, with TRBD2 matching 7 bases. The CDR3 has 17 residues. The J segment lost 1 base and the V segment lost 3 bases, leaving 11 bases of the junction unmatched. Germline lookup yields CDR1 LGHNA and CDR2 YNFKEQ. The CDR3, as DNA: TGTGCCAGCAGCCATATTGTAGGGGACTATCCCCAAGAGACCCAGTACTTC. Its protein product is CASSHIVGDYPQETQYF.

Only a few counts were recorded for this clonotype. This sequence joins TRBV12-3 or TRBV12-4 and TRBJ2-2, with 11 bases matching TRBD2. V lost 7 bases, J lost 6 bases, and 13 bases stayed unmatched. The CDR3 loop spans 17 amino acids. This CDR3 reads CASILRGTSGGAGELFF. Written as DNA, the CDR3 is TGTGCCAGCATCTTAAGGGGCACTAGCGGGGGCGCCGGGGAGCTGTTTTTT.

This clonotype showed up just a few times. The V gene is TRBV5-5, the J gene TRBJ2-7; D uncertain. In germline, CDR1 is SGHKS, CDR2 YYEKEE (reference sequence). The CDR3 extends over 15 amino acids. V lost 1 base and J 4 bases, leaving 15 bases between the germline ends. The CDR3 loop is CASSLFVGPGYEQYF. The CDR3 DNA is TGTGCCAGCAGCTTGTTCGTCGGACCCGGGTACGAGCAGTACTTC.

This clonotype came up a few times. The rearrangement links TRBV27 to TRBJ2-6; 8 bases agree with TRBD1. V dropped 5 bases and J dropped 2; count of bases not matched to a gene: 17. The CDR3 is 20 residues long. In germline, CDR1 is MNHEY, CDR2 SMNVEV (reference sequence). CDR3 sequence (DNA): TGTGCCAGCAGTGGCCGGGACAGGTTAATCCCCGGCCCTGGGGCCAACGTCCTGACTTTC. Amino acids: CASSGRDRLIPGPGANVLTF. Filled out from reference TRBV27 and TRBJ2-6, the complete variable domain reads EAQVTQNPRYLITVTGKKLTVTCSQNMNHEYMSWYRQDPGLGLRQIYYSMNVEVTDKGDVPEGYKVSRKEKRNFPLILESPSPNQTSLYFCASSGRDRLIPGPGANVLTFGAGSRLTVL.

The chain employs TRBV6-2 or TRBV6-3 and TRBJ2-1, with 7 bases that match TRBD2. V lost 10 bases and J lost 7; bases outside the gene matches: 7. There are 12 residues in the CDR3. Germline V gene lookup returns CDR1 MNHEY and CDR2 SVGEGT. The CDR3 region has the DNA TGTGCCACCCTCCGGGGAGGGAATGAGCAGTTCTTC. Translating it yields CATLRGGNEQFF.

The rearrangement joins TRBV29-1 to TRBJ1-4, with a possible D match to TRBD1 (6 bases). The CDR3 is 14 amino acids. The V and J ends lost 3 bases and 1 base respectively, with 9 bases between them. The germline gives CDR1 SQVTM, CDR2 ANQGSEA. The DNA for the CDR3 is TGCAGCGTTGACCAACAGGGAACTAATGAAAAACTGTTTTTT. Translation: CSVDQQGTNEKLFF.

This chain uses TRBV20-1 with TRBJ2-5; D remains ambiguous. The CDR3 covers 11 residues. The V gene's germline CDR1 is DFQATT and CDR2 SNEGSKA (reference sequence). Trimming took 8 bases from V and 1 from J, leaving 8 bases between them. CDR3 bases: TGCAGTAGCAGTCGCCAAGAGACCCAGTACTTC. This gives the protein CSSSRQETQYF.